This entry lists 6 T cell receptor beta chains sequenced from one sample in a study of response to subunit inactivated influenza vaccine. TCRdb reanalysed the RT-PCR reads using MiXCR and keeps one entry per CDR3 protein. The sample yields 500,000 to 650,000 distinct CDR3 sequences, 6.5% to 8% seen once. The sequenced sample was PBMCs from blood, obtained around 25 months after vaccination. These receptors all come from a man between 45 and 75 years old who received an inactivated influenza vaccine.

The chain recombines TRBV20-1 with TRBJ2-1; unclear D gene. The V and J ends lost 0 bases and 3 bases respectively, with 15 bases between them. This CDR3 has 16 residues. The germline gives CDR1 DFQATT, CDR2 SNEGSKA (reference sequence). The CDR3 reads CSARDAAAPHYNEQFF. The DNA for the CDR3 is TGCAGTGCTAGAGACGCCGCGGCCCCCCACTACAATGAGCAGTTCTTC.

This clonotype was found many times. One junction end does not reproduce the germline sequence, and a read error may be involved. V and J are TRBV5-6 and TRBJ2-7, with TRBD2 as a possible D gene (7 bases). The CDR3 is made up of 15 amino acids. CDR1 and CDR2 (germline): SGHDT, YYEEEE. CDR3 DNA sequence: TGTGCCAGCAGCTCCCCACCTCGGGGGGCCTATGAGCAGTACTTC. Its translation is CASSSPPRGAYEQYF.

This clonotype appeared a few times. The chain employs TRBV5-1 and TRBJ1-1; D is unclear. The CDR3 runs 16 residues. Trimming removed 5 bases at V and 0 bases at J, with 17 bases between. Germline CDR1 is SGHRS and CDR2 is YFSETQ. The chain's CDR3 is CASSVRGLRMNTEAFF. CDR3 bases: TGCGCCAGCAGTGTACGAGGGTTGAGAATGAACACTGAAGCTTTCTTT.

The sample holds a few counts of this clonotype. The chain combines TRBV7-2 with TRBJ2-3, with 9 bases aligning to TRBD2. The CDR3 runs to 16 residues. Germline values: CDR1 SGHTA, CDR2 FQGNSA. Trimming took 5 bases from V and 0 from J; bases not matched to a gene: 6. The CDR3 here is CASSPQSGRSTDTQYF. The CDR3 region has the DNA TGTGCCAGCAGCCCCCAGAGCGGGAGGAGCACAGATACGCAGTATTTT. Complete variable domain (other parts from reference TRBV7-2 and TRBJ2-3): GAGVSQSPSNKVTEKGKDVELRCDPISGHTALYWYRQSLGQGLEFLIYFQGNSAPDKSGLPSDRFSAERTGGSVSTLTIQRTQQEDSAVYLCASSPQSGRSTDTQYFGPGTRLTVL.

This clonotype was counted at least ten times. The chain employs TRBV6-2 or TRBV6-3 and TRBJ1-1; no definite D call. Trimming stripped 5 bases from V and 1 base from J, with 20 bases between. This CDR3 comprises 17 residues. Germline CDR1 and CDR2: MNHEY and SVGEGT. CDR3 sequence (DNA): TGTGCCAGCAGTCTTCCTGGTAGAAGGACGGGGAACACTGAAGCTTTCTTT. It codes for CASSLPGRRTGNTEAFF.

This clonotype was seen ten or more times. This CDR3 is CASSYGRGRTEAFF. The CDR3 DNA is TGTGCCAGCAGCTATGGGCGGGGGAGGACTGAAGCTTTCTTT. The chain is built from TRBV7-9 and TRBJ1-1; tentatively, D is TRBD1 (5 bases). The V gene lost 4 bases and the J gene lost 5 bases, with 14 bases spanning the gap. From germline, CDR1 is SEHNR and CDR2 FQNEAQ (reference sequence). The CDR3 runs 14 residues.